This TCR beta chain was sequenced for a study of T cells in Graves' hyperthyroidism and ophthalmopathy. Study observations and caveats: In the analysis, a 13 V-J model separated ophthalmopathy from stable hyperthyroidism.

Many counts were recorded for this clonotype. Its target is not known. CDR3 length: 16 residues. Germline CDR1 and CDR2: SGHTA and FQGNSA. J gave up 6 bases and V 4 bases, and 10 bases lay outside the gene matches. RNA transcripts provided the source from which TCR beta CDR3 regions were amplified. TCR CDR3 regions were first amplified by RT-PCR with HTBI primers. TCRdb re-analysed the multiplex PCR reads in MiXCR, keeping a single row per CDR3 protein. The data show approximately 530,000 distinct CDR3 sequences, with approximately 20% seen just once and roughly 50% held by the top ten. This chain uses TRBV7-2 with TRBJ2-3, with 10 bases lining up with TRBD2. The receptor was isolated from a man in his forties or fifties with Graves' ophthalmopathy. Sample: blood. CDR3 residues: CASSSVTSGLGDTQYF. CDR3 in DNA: TGTGCCAGCAGCTCCGTGACTAGCGGGTTAGGGGATACGCAGTATTTT.